The 26 T cell receptor beta chains given below trace back to one sample, sequenced in a study of tumor-infiltrating lymphocytes in oesophageal squamous cell carcinoma. MiXCR was run by TCRdb on the PCR reads, yielding one entry per CDR3 protein. The sample contains some 15,000 distinct CDR3 sequences, 50% to 60% of which appear only once. What was sequenced was esophageal tumor tissue. The receptors derive from a female donor with esophageal squamous cell carcinoma.

This clonotype was recorded only once. The V gene is TRBV7-9, the J gene TRBJ2-3; 9 nucleotides agree with TRBD2. V gave up 1 base and J gave up 0 bases; unmatched junction bases: 5. The CDR3 contains 17 residues. CDR1 is SEHNR and CDR2 is FQNEAQ in the germline V gene (reference sequence). The CDR3 DNA follows: TGTGCCAGCAGCTTAGTAGCGGGACTAGCTAGCACAGATACGCAGTATTTT. Encoded protein: CASSLVAGLASTDTQYF.

V usage is TRBV6-8 and J usage is TRBJ2-1, with a tentative D call TRBD1 (5 bases). The germline CDR1 and CDR2 sequences are MNHGY and SAAAGT. Trimming left V 5 bases short and J 0 bases short, with 11 bases between. CDR3 length equals 15 residues. CDR3 loop: CASSVDTSSYNEQFF. The CDR3 coding sequence is TGTGCCAGCAGTGTGGACACGAGCTCCTACAATGAGCAGTTCTTC.

The rearrangement uses TRBV7-4 and TRBJ2-3, with a weak D call TRBD2 (5 bases). CDR1 SGHVT and CDR2 SQSDAQ come from the germline V gene. Trimming removed 11 bases from V and 4 bases from J, with 16 bases in between. The CDR3 sequence is 13 residues long. The chain's CDR3 is CAQDSLESDTQYF. CDR3 bases: TGTGCCCAGGACTCCCTCGAGTCAGATACGCAGTATTTT.

Many counts were recorded for this clonotype. The chain employs TRBV4-3 and TRBJ1-3; no reliable D call. The CDR3 is made up of 14 amino acids. The ends were cut back, 1 base at V and 4 bases at J, with 8 bases in the middle. Germline V CDR1 and CDR2: LGHNA, YSLEER. The CDR3 is CASSQGAGGNTIYF. The CDR3 DNA reads as TGCGCCAGCAGCCAAGGAGCAGGCGGAAACACCATATATTTT.

This clonotype was detected a few times. The chain joins TRBV7-6 to TRBJ2-5; 7 bases match TRBD1. The V segment lost 1 base and the J segment 2 bases; nucleotides outside the gene matches: 4. This CDR3 is built from 15 residues. Per the germline V gene, CDR1 is SGHVS and CDR2 is FNYEAQ. CDR3 protein: CASSLVGQVQETQYF. The CDR3 DNA reads TGTGCCAGCAGCTTAGTAGGACAGGTACAAGAGACCCAGTACTTC. Using reference TRBV7-6 and TRBJ2-5 for the parts outside the CDR3, the full variable domain is GAGVSQSPRYKVTKRGQDVALRCDPISGHVSLYWYRQALGQGPEFLTYFNYEAQQDKSGLPNDRFSAERPEGSISTLTIQRTEQRDSAMYRCASSLVGQVQETQYFGPGTRLLVL.

Concerning this clonotype: Mismatch with germline at one junction end may stem from a read error. The rearrangement joins TRBV7-2 to TRBJ2-3; TRBD1 is a possible D gene (5 bases). CDR3 size: 13 residues. Germline lookup yields CDR1 SGHTA and CDR2 FQGNSA. DNA for the CDR3: TGTGCCAGCAGCTTAGTCCCAGACAGCAGGTGGTACTTC. Translated, it gives CASSLVPDSRWYF.

The V gene is TRBV6-1, the J gene TRBJ2-7; D not certain. The J call may be faulty, since TRBJ1-2 better matches the DNA end. The CDR3 is made up of 16 amino acids. Germline V gives CDR1 MNHNS, CDR2 SASEGT. Here the CDR3 DNA reads TGTGCCAGCAGTTACCCTTCCGGACGGCCAGATTATGGCTACACCTTC. Translation: CASSYPSGRPDYGYTF.

This clonotype has a count of ten or more. The chain uses TRBV6-1 and TRBJ2-7, with D possibly matching TRBD1 (6 bases). Germline V gene data show CDR1 as MNHNS and CDR2 as SASEGT. Trimming took off 6 bases at V and 7 bases at J, with 13 bases between the two ends. The CDR3 covers 12 residues. The CDR3 spells CASSRGSWEQYF. The CDR3 region has the DNA TGTGCCAGCAGCAGGGGTTCGTGGGAGCAGTACTTC.

A note on this clonotype: The DNA is left out, because the CDR3 cannot be placed on it with certainty; the CDR3 is given as TCRdb lists it. J is TRBJ1-2 and V is TRBV7-2; the table's D call TRBD1 went unverified against the DNA. The CDR3 has 22 residues if both end residues are counted. Germline V gives CDR1 SGHTA, CDR2 FQGNSA. The CDR3 here is CASSWGQTNEQFFGAGNYGYTF.

This chain uses TRBV7-2 with TRBJ2-7; 8 bases map to TRBD1. CDR3 length equals 15 residues. With V trimmed by 4 bases and J by 2 bases, 7 bases remained unmatched. Germline V gene data show CDR1 as SGHTA and CDR2 as FQGNSA. The CDR3 nucleotides read TGTGCCAGCAGCTCTACCGGGACAGGACCCTACGAGCAGTACTTC. This gives the protein CASSSTGTGPYEQYF. Filled out from reference TRBV7-2 and TRBJ2-7, the complete variable domain reads GAGVSQSPSNKVTEKGKDVELRCDPISGHTALYWYRQSLGQGLEFLIYFQGNSAPDKSGLPSDRFSAERTGGSVSTLTIQRTQQEDSAVYLCASSSTGTGPYEQYFGPGTRLTVT.

This clonotype was counted between two and nine times. A read error is possible here, since a much larger clone lies one base away. The J gene is TRBJ1-6, the V gene TRBV27; no definite D call. CDR3 size: 17 residues. Germline V gene data show CDR1 as MNHEY and CDR2 as SMNVEV (reference sequence). CDR3 in amino acids: CASSLLRESSYNSPLHF. In nucleotides, the CDR3 is TGTGCCAGCAGTTTATTACGCGAGAGCTCCTATAATTCACCCCTCCACTTC.

V and J are TRBV7-2 and TRBJ2-6; tentative D call: TRBD1 (5 bases). The closer fit of TRBJ2-7 to the DNA end suggests the J call may be wrong. The CDR3 extends over 14 amino acids. Germline V lookup: CDR1 SGHTA, CDR2 FQGNSA. The CDR3 protein is CASSSGGRVLEQYF. The CDR3 DNA is TGTGCCAGCAGCTCAGGCGGCAGGGTGCTCGAGCAGTACTTC.

This clonotype was found a few times. The chain uses TRBV7-3 and TRBJ2-1, with TRBD2 matching 11 bases. Germline values: CDR1 SGHTA, CDR2 FQGTGA. Trimming at V came to 2 bases and at J to 1 base, leaving 4 bases not matched to a gene. CDR3 size: 17 residues. This CDR3 reads CASSLRLAGRSYNEQFF. DNA for the CDR3: TGTGCCAGCAGCTTACGACTAGCGGGACGTTCCTACAATGAGCAGTTCTTC.

The chain carries TRBV7-2 and TRBJ2-1; the match to TRBD2 covers 9 bases. The DNA end favors TRBJ2-5, so the J call may be wrong. The CDR3 contains 14 residues. Germline V gene data show CDR1 as SGHTA and CDR2 as FQGNSA. The CDR3 DNA is TGTGCCAGCAGCCTAATGAGCGGGGGGGAGACCCAGTACTTC. It encodes CASSLMSGGETQYF.

This sequence joins TRBV7-2 and TRBJ2-5; 10 bases line up with TRBD2. The closer fit of TRBJ2-1 to the DNA end suggests the J call may be wrong. This CDR3 region has 15 residues. Germline V gives CDR1 SGHTA, CDR2 FQGNSA. The CDR3 sequence is CASSLSGLAYNEQFF. CDR3 nucleotides: TGTGCCAGCAGCCTATCGGGACTAGCGTACAATGAGCAGTTCTTC.

This clonotype was counted once. This chain links TRBV7-2 with TRBJ2-3; 8 nucleotides agree with TRBD2. Germline CDR1 and CDR2: SGHTA and FQGNSA. This CDR3 is built from 18 residues. Unmatched junction bases numbered 8, after V lost 0 bases and J lost 0 bases. Here the CDR3 reads CASSLARSSGPSTDTQYF. CDR3 nucleotides: TGTGCCAGCAGCTTAGCGAGGTCTAGCGGGCCGAGCACAGATACGCAGTATTTT.

This clonotype occurred many times. The rearrangement links TRBV12-3 or TRBV12-4 to TRBJ2-1, with D tentatively TRBD1 or TRBD2 (5 bases each). V was cut by 7 bases and J by 8 bases, with 15 bases left in between. This CDR3 comprises 13 residues. CDR3 sequence (DNA): TGTGCCAGCACCCCGGGGCCCAGGCATGAGCAGTTCTTC. Its protein is CASTPGPRHEQFF.

Only a few counts were recorded for this clonotype. One end of the junction fails to match germline, which may point to a read error. The J gene is TRBJ2-3, the V gene TRBV7-6, with TRBD2 identical over 11 bases. Germline CDR1 reads SGHVS; CDR2 reads FNYEAQ. The CDR3 spans 15 residues. The CDR3 DNA sequence: TGTGCTAGCAGCAAGACTAGCGGGGAATCAGATACGCAGTATTTT. Translation gives CASSKTSGESDTQYF.

CDR3 residues: CASSLDVSGQYF. The CDR3 nucleotides read TGCGCCAGCAGCCTGGACGTAAGTGGGCAGTACTTC. This chain joins TRBV5-1 and TRBJ2-1, with D unresolved. The tail of the sequence fits TRBJ2-7 better, so the J call may be wrong. Germline values: CDR1 SGHRS, CDR2 YFSETQ. This CDR3 contains 12 residues.

This clonotype appeared a few times. The chain links TRBV7-2 to TRBJ2-5, with a weak D call TRBD1 (6 bases). The J call may be in error: the DNA end matches TRBJ2-1 better. Germline CDR1 reads SGHTA; CDR2 reads FQGNSA. CDR3 length equals 14 residues. The CDR3 reads CASSLDGTRNEQFF. The CDR3 DNA is TGTGCCAGCAGCTTAGATGGGACAAGGAATGAGCAGTTCTTC.

This clonotype was found a few times. V and J are TRBV7-3 and TRBJ2-2; TRBD2 agrees at 11 bases. The junction had 2 bases not matched to a gene; V was cut back by 4 bases and J by 4 bases. This CDR3 has 15 residues. In germline, CDR1 is SGHTA, CDR2 FQGTGA. CDR3 nucleotide sequence: TGTGCCAGCAGCTCTACTAGCGGGAGCACCGGGGAGCTGTTTTTT. It codes for CASSSTSGSTGELFF.

V and J are TRBV4-2 and TRBJ2-5; D unclear. V gave up 0 bases and J gave up 5 bases, with 22 bases separating them. This CDR3 contains 18 residues. The germline V gene encodes CDR1 LGHNA and CDR2 YNFKEQ. The CDR3 reads CASSQDARGAGPRETQYF. The CDR3 bases are TGTGCCAGCAGCCAAGACGCGCGAGGTGCAGGACCTAGGGAGACCCAGTACTTC.

CDR3 in amino acids: CASSRPTVPLHF. The CDR3 bases are TGTGCCAGCAGTCGCCCCACGGTGCCCCTCCACTTT. The chain couples TRBV7-8 to TRBJ1-6; no clear D gene. The CDR3 has 12 amino acids. Trimming removed 6 bases at V and 13 bases at J, with 13 bases between. Germline CDR1 SGHVS, CDR2 FQNEAQ.

The chain is built from TRBV7-8 and TRBJ2-5, with D tentatively TRBD1 or TRBD2 (6 bases each). With 7 bases removed from V and 5 bases from J, the gap between germline ends came to 17 bases. The CDR3 has 14 amino acids. Per germline, CDR1 SGHVS and CDR2 FQNEAQ. CDR3 protein: CASNPWGLAETQYF. In DNA, the CDR3 is TGTGCCAGCAATCCTTGGGGGCTAGCGGAGACCCAGTACTTC.

The gene calls are TRBV7-3 and TRBJ2-1, with 7 bases aligning to TRBD1. The V gene's germline CDR1 is SGHTA and CDR2 FQGTGA. V dropped 2 bases and J dropped 13; count of bases not matched to a gene: 5. The CDR3 consists of 12 residues. DNA of the CDR3: TGTGCCAGCAGCTTACCTGGGACAGATCAGTTCTTC. Translation gives CASSLPGTDQFF.

Comments on this clonotype: Likely a read error: the CDR3 ends without its conserved phenylalanine or tryptophan. Because the CDR3's place on the DNA is in doubt, the DNA is left out and the CDR3 is given as listed by TCRdb. The V call is TRBV19, the J call TRBJ2-7. Both ends counted, the CDR3 spans 11 residues. CDR1 and CDR2 (germline): LNHDA, SQIVND (reference sequence). The CDR3 sequence is CASGRGYTFGS.